What follows are 25 T cell receptor beta chains derived from one specimen sequenced in a study of blood T cell repertoires in COVID-19. This table comes from immunoSEQ multiplex PCR, and its TCRdb copy is limited to in-frame clones, with some not included. The sample carries roughly 180,000 clones, about 95% recorded once. The sequencing sample was made of peripheral blood. The receptors come from a man aged 30-40 years with COVID-19, enrolled during active disease.

The J gene is TRBJ2-1, the V gene TRBV6-5; 7 nucleotides align to TRBD2. Trimming removed 7 bases from V and 9 bases from J; junction bases left unmatched: 15. The CDR3 totals 15 residues. Germline V CDR1 and CDR2: MNHEY, SVGAGI. The CDR3 bases are TGTGCCAGCACCGAGAGGAGCGGGGTAGGTGGTGAGCAGTTCTTC. It is translated as CASTERSGVGGEQFF.

The genes are TRBV7-6 and TRBJ1-5, with 7 bases fitting TRBD1. V lost 0 bases, J lost 6 bases, and 11 bases stayed unmatched. The CDR3 extends over 17 amino acids. Per germline, CDR1 SGHVS and CDR2 FNYEAQ. Here the CDR3 DNA reads TGTGCCAGCAGCTTAGCGCATGGAGGGGGCTCGGGTCAGCCCCAGCATTTT. It codes for CASSLAHGGGSGQPQHF.

Comments on this clone: Other nucleotide sequences from this sample produce the same CDR3. This chain uses TRBV6-5 with TRBJ1-1; D ambiguous. Germline lookup yields CDR1 MNHEY and CDR2 SVGAGI. V was pared by 2 bases and J by 5 bases, with 9 bases between. This CDR3 region has 13 residues. DNA of the CDR3: TGTGCCAGCAGTTACAGCCGGGGTACTGAAGCTTTCTTT. It yields the protein CASSYSRGTEAFF.

The gene calls are TRBV6-1 and TRBJ1-3; D might be TRBD1 (5 bases). Germline V gene sequence: CDR1 MNHNS, CDR2 SASEGT. The CDR3 has 15 amino acids. The V end lost 0 bases, the J end lost 0 bases, and 6 bases lay between the germline ends. The CDR3 coding sequence is TGTGCCAGCAGTGAAGCAAGGGGCTCTGGAAACACCATATATTTT. Amino acids: CASSEARGSGNTIYF.

This clone was found once. The V and J genes are TRBV19 and TRBJ1-1, with 8 bases lining up with TRBD1. The CDR3 contains 16 residues. The germline CDR1 and CDR2 sequences are LNHDA and SQIVND (reference sequence). J gave up 4 bases and V 5 bases, and 12 bases lay outside the gene matches. The CDR3 DNA sequence: TGTGCCAGTAGTCACCGGGACAGGTTGGGTGGCACTGAAGCTTTCTTT. Amino acid sequence: CASSHRDRLGGTEAFF.

The chain links TRBV15 to TRBJ2-1; 8 nucleotides align to TRBD1. Germline V gene sequence: CDR1 LNHNV, CDR2 YYDKDF (reference sequence). The trim removed 4 bases at V and 0 bases at J, leaving 8 bases unmatched. The CDR3 spans 17 residues. The CDR3 spells CATSKEDRASSYNEQFF. The CDR3 bases are TGTGCCACCAGCAAGGAGGACAGGGCGAGCTCCTACAATGAGCAGTTCTTC.

V usage is TRBV9 and J usage is TRBJ2-7; TRBD1 matches 8 bases. J lost 3 bases, V lost 7 bases, and 3 bases had no gene match. This CDR3 has 12 residues. Germline V gene lookup returns CDR1 SGDLS and CDR2 YYNGEE. The CDR3 region has the DNA TGTGCCAGCGGACAGGGTTTCTACGAGCAGTACTTC. This gives the protein CASGQGFYEQYF.

The gene calls are TRBV5-1 and TRBJ2-7; TRBD1 matches at 9 bases. From germline, CDR1 is SGHRS and CDR2 YFSETQ. After removal of 4 bases from V and 2 bases from J, the junction contained 4 bases not matched to a gene. The CDR3 sequence is 14 residues long. The CDR3 loop is CASSPRQGAYEQYF. CDR3 DNA sequence: TGCGCCAGCAGCCCACGACAGGGGGCCTACGAGCAGTACTTC. Full variable domain (missing parts from reference TRBV5-1 and TRBJ2-7): KAGVTQTPRYLIKTRGQQVTLSCSPISGHRSVSWYQQTPGQGLQFLFEYFSETQRNKGNFPGRFSGRQFSNSRSEMNVSTLELGDSALYLCASSPRQGAYEQYFGPGTRLTVT.

The chain has TRBV5-1 and TRBJ1-1; a possible D gene is TRBD1 (5 bases). This CDR3 is 13 amino acids long. Trimming removed 1 base from V and 10 bases from J, with 14 bases in between. Germline CDR1 and CDR2: SGHRS and YFSETQ. The CDR3 region is CASSLSTGGVAFF. CDR3 sequence (DNA): TGCGCCAGCAGCTTGAGTACAGGAGGGGTAGCTTTCTTT. Full variable domain (rest looked up from reference TRBV5-1 and TRBJ1-1): KAGVTQTPRYLIKTRGQQVTLSCSPISGHRSVSWYQQTPGQGLQFLFEYFSETQRNKGNFPGRFSGRQFSNSRSEMNVSTLELGDSALYLCASSLSTGGVAFFGQGTRLTVV.

This chain joins TRBV18 and TRBJ1-3; 7 nucleotides agree with TRBD1. V gave up 3 bases and J gave up 4 bases; unmatched junction bases: 6. Germline V gives CDR1 KGHSH, CDR2 LQKENI. The CDR3 totals 15 residues. In DNA form, the CDR3 reads TGTGCCAGCTCACCCCGACAGGGTACAGGAAACACCATATATTTT. Residues: CASSPRQGTGNTIYF.

The chain uses TRBV30 and TRBJ2-1, with 12 bases aligning to TRBD2. The ends lost 4 bases at V and 7 bases at J; junction bases unmatched: 5. Germline-derived CDR1 and CDR2 are GTSNPN and SVGIG (reference sequence). This CDR3 comprises 14 residues. CDR3 DNA: TGTGCCTGGACAGGACTAGCGGGGACTAATGAGCAGTTCTTC. This gives the protein CAWTGLAGTNEQFF.

The CDR3 spells CASSQVRGYGYTF. CDR3 in DNA: TGTGCCAGCAGCCAAGTAAGGGGCTATGGCTACACCTTC. This sequence joins TRBV14 and TRBJ1-2; a weak D match, TRBD1 (5 bases). There are 13 residues in the CDR3. In germline, CDR1 is SGHDN, CDR2 FVKESK. Trimming took 1 base from V and 4 from J, leaving 7 bases between them.

The chain uses TRBV19 and TRBJ2-3; D is unresolved. Germline V gene lookup returns CDR1 LNHDA and CDR2 SQIVND (reference sequence). V was clipped by 2 bases and J by 0 bases, with 9 bases between them. The CDR3 extends over 15 amino acids. DNA for the CDR3: TGTGCCAGTAGTATACGTCACAGTAGCACAGATACGCAGTATTTT. It codes for CASSIRHSSTDTQYF.

V gene TRBV20-1 combines with J gene TRBJ1-1, with a weak D call TRBD1 (5 bases). The germline V gene encodes CDR1 DFQATT and CDR2 SNEGSKA (reference sequence). V was clipped by 3 bases and J by 1 base, with 18 bases between them. The CDR3 has 16 amino acids. The DNA of the CDR3 is TGCAGTGCTAGTTTCACCGGCCTTAGGGGGAACACTGAAGCTTTCTTT. Its protein is CSASFTGLRGNTEAFF.

The DNA for the CDR3 is TGTGCCAGCAGCTTAGCTGTCAAAGATACGCAGTATTTT. It is translated as CASSLAVKDTQYF. The chain carries TRBV7-9 and TRBJ2-3; D gene unclear. Germline-derived CDR1 and CDR2 are SEHNR and FQNEAQ (reference sequence). There are 13 residues in the CDR3. With 0 bases removed from V and 5 bases from J, the gap between germline ends came to 6 bases.

This chain uses TRBV2 with TRBJ2-7, with 7 bases fitting TRBD1. J was trimmed by 3 bases and V by 3 bases; bases with no gene match: 2. The CDR3 covers 13 residues. CDR1 SNHLY and CDR2 FYNNEI come from the germline V gene. The CDR3 sequence: CASSDWDSYEQYF. CDR3 DNA sequence: TGTGCCAGCAGTGACTGGGACAGCTACGAGCAGTACTTC.

In DNA, the CDR3 is TGTGCCAGCAGCTCCGGGACAGGGGGCGCCGAGCAGTACTTC. Translating it yields CASSSGTGGAEQYF. The chain joins TRBV27 to TRBJ2-7; 12 bases agree with TRBD1. The junction had 6 bases not matched to a gene; V was cut back by 6 bases and J by 6 bases. The CDR3 is 14 amino acids. CDR1 and CDR2 from the germline V gene are MNHEY and SMNVEV (reference sequence).

This sequence joins TRBV5-1 and TRBJ1-5; 7 bases fit TRBD1. Losses at the gene ends were 4 bases for V and 4 bases for J; bases not matched to a gene: 8. There are 15 residues in the CDR3. Germline loops: CDR1 SGHRS, CDR2 YFSETQ. CDR3 in DNA: TGCGCCAGCAGCCCTATCCCAGGGGGAAATCAGCCCCAGCATTTT. Its protein product is CASSPIPGGNQPQHF.

The rearrangement joins TRBV5-1 to TRBJ2-3; 9 bases are a match to TRBD2. The CDR3 runs to 18 residues. CDR1 SGHRS and CDR2 YFSETQ come from the germline V gene. Trimming removed 1 base from V and 2 bases from J; junction bases left unmatched: 11. In DNA form, the CDR3 reads TGCGCCAGCAGCTTGTCTTCAGGCGGGGGGGCGACCACAGATACGCAGTATTTT. This gives the protein CASSLSSGGGATTDTQYF.

The genes are TRBV11-1 and TRBJ1-1; the D gene is possibly TRBD1 (5 bases). Germline V gene data show CDR1 as SGHAT and CDR2 as FQDESV (reference sequence). With 6 bases removed from V and 1 base from J, the gap between germline ends came to 12 bases. The CDR3 extends over 14 amino acids. The CDR3 DNA sequence: TGTGCCAGCAGTGCACAGGTGGCGAACACTGAAGCTTTCTTT. It codes for CASSAQVANTEAFF.

The chain recombines TRBV15 with TRBJ2-7; no firm D call. Germline loops: CDR1 LNHNV, CDR2 YYDKDF (reference sequence). This CDR3 spans 16 amino acids. V lost 0 bases and J 1 base, leaving 13 bases between the germline ends. DNA of the CDR3: TGTGCCACCAGCAGAGATAAAGACACTCTTTCCTACGAGCAGTACTTC. Translating it yields CATSRDKDTLSYEQYF.

The J gene is TRBJ1-1, the V gene TRBV5-6; 9 nucleotides match TRBD1. CDR3 length: 13 residues. Germline loops: CDR1 SGHDT, CDR2 YYEEEE. J lost 4 bases, V lost 4 bases, and 2 bases had no gene match. The CDR3 coding sequence is TGTGCCAGCAGCCGGACAGGGGTCACTGAAGCTTTCTTT. Translated, it gives CASSRTGVTEAFF.

V gene TRBV6-1 combines with J gene TRBJ1-4; perhaps TRBD1 as D (6 bases). CDR1 and CDR2 from the germline V gene are MNHNS and SASEGT. The germline V and J ends were trimmed by 0 bases and 15 bases, with 8 bases remaining between them. The CDR3 has 11 residues. The CDR3 loop is CASSEATGVFF. The CDR3 bases are TGTGCCAGCAGTGAAGCGACAGGAGTGTTTTTT.

This chain joins TRBV11-2 and TRBJ2-2, with D unresolved. Germline lookup yields CDR1 SGHAT and CDR2 FQNNGV. Between the trimmed V and J ends, which lost 3 bases and 8 bases, there was a span of 10 bases. The CDR3 length is 13 residues. CDR3 residues: CASSFLTSGELFF. The CDR3 nucleotides read TGTGCCAGCAGCTTTCTCACATCGGGGGAGCTGTTTTTT.

V usage is TRBV12-5 and J usage is TRBJ1-6; TRBD1 matches 7 bases. V gave up 6 bases and J gave up 6 bases; unmatched junction bases: 11. In germline, CDR1 is LGHNT, CDR2 FRNRAP. CDR3 length: 16 amino acids. This chain's CDR3 is CASGKRQGNSNSPLHF. For the CDR3, the DNA is TGTGCTAGTGGAAAACGACAGGGAAACTCTAATTCACCCCTCCACTTT.